These 22 T cell receptor beta chains were all obtained from the same sample, sequenced in a study of blood T cell repertoires in COVID-19. Sequencing was performed with immunoSEQ multiplex PCR; in TCRdb, only in-frame clones are kept and a portion is missing. This table holds under 85,000 clones, approximately 87% found once. The specimen was peripheral blood. The receptor source for this set is a man at least 80 years old in a cohort sampled during active COVID-19.

This clone was seen a single time. The chain links TRBV13 to TRBJ2-2; TRBD1 agrees at 7 bases. The CDR3 is 16 amino acids. Germline V CDR1 and CDR2: PRHDT, FYEKMQ (reference sequence). J lost 7 bases, V lost 5 bases, and 13 bases had no gene match. The CDR3 nucleotides are TGTGCCAGCAGCCTCCGAATTACAGGGGAAATCGGGGAGCTGTTTTTT. Its translation is CASSLRITGEIGELFF.

The V call is TRBV19, the J call TRBJ2-3, with D perhaps matching TRBD2 (5 bases). Trimming stripped 4 bases from V and 7 bases from J, with 12 bases between. The CDR3 is 13 residues long. Germline V lookup: CDR1 LNHDA, CDR2 SQIVND (reference sequence). The CDR3 region has the DNA TGTGCCAGTAGTAACGAGGGTGGTTATACGCAGTATTTT. This gives the protein CASSNEGGYTQYF.

In its sample, this clone was seen a few times. The chain combines TRBV6-1 with TRBJ2-2; TRBD2 is a possible D gene (7 bases). The CDR3 contains 17 residues. CDR1 and CDR2 from the germline V gene are MNHNS and SASEGT. The V and J ends lost 2 bases and 7 bases respectively, with 20 bases between them. The DNA of the CDR3 is TGTGCCAGCAGTGAAATATATAATGGGGGGGCCGACGGGGAGCTGTTTTTT. Translating it yields CASSEIYNGGADGELFF.

This sequence joins TRBV28 and TRBJ2-7; D unresolved. CDR1 and CDR2 from the germline V gene are MDHEN and SYDVKM. Trimming pared 6 bases from V and 4 bases from J, leaving 7 bases between. CDR3 length: 11 amino acids. CDR3 protein: CASRGRYEQYF. CDR3 DNA: TGTGCCAGCAGGGGCAGGTACGAGCAGTACTTC.

The chain recombines TRBV11-3 with TRBJ2-1; TRBD2 matches 15 bases. V was clipped by 1 base and J by 10 bases; unmatched bases: 5. Germline assignment: CDR1 SGHNT and CDR2 YENEEA. CDR3 length equals 16 residues. The CDR3 loop reads CASSLVGLAGGKEQFF. The CDR3 bases are TGTGCCAGCAGCTTAGTCGGACTAGCGGGGGGGAAAGAGCAGTTCTTC.

This chain joins TRBV7-9 and TRBJ2-7; 8 nucleotides match TRBD1. The CDR3 runs to 12 residues. J was trimmed by 6 bases and V by 6 bases; bases with no gene match: 4. CDR1 is SEHNR, CDR2 FQNEAQ, per germline (reference sequence). CDR3 nucleotides: TGTGCCAGCAGTTTTCAGGGGGCCGAGCAGTACGTC. Its translation: CASSFQGAEQYV.

This clone was counted at least ten times. This chain uses TRBV24-1 with TRBJ2-2, with 7 nucleotides matching TRBD2. The CDR3 has 17 amino acids. The J segment lost 4 bases and the V segment lost 4 bases, leaving 11 bases of the junction unmatched. Germline CDR1 KGHDR, CDR2 SFDVKD. This CDR3 reads CATSDPSPGRATGELFF. CDR3 in DNA: TGTGCCACCAGTGACCCCTCCCCAGGGAGGGCCACCGGGGAGCTGTTTTTT.

The V and J genes are TRBV5-4 and TRBJ1-1, with D possibly matching TRBD1 (5 bases). Germline V gives CDR1 SGHNT, CDR2 YYREEE (reference sequence). V was cut by 4 bases and J by 4 bases, with 14 bases left in between. This CDR3 is 14 amino acids long. The CDR3 sequence: CASSQGGSFTEAFF. The CDR3 DNA follows: TGTGCCAGCAGCCAGGGAGGGAGTTTCACTGAAGCTTTCTTT. The entire variable domain, with the rest obtained from reference TRBV5-4 and TRBJ1-1, is as follows: ETGVTQSPTHLIKTRGQQVTLRCSSQSGHNTVSWYQQALGQGPQFIFQYYREEENGRGNFPPRFSGLQFPNYSSELNVNALELDDSALYLCASSQGGSFTEAFFGQGTRLTVV.

The CDR3 bases are TGTGCCAGCTCCGCGGGGGTCTACGAGCAGTACGTC. The encoded protein is CASSAGVYEQYV. The V and J genes are TRBV18 and TRBJ2-7, with 7 bases fitting TRBD2. Unmatched junction bases numbered 2, after V lost 6 bases and J lost 3 bases. This CDR3 is 12 amino acids long. Germline V gives CDR1 KGHSH, CDR2 LQKENI.

V and J are TRBV28 and TRBJ1-6; no clear D gene. The CDR3 length is 14 residues. CDR1 and CDR2 (germline): MDHEN, SYDVKM. V lost 3 bases, J lost 10 bases, and 13 bases lay in between. The CDR3 nucleotides read TGTGCCAGCAGTTTTGGAGGGCATCGGTCACCCCTCCACTTT. The encoded protein is CASSFGGHRSPLHF. Full variable domain (outside the CDR3, taken from reference TRBV28 and TRBJ1-6): DVKVTQSSRYLVKRTGEKVFLECVQDMDHENMFWYRQDPGLGLRLIYFSYDVKMKEKGDIPEGYSVSREKKERFSLILESASTNQTSMYLCASSFGGHRSPLHFGNGTRLTVT.

The CDR3 region is CASSAAQLGQGYEQYF. As DNA, the CDR3 is TGTGCCAGCAGCGCGGCTCAGTTGGGACAGGGTTACGAGCAGTACTTC. The chain has TRBV6-2 or TRBV6-3 and TRBJ2-7; TRBD1 aligns across 9 bases. Germline assignment: CDR1 MNHEY and CDR2 SVGEGT. The CDR3 is made up of 16 amino acids. The trim removed 6 bases at V and 4 bases at J, leaving 13 bases unmatched.

The rearrangement uses TRBV24-1 and TRBJ2-5; 7 nucleotides agree with TRBD1. Germline V gene lookup returns CDR1 KGHDR and CDR2 SFDVKD. The CDR3 spans 14 residues. V was pared by 2 bases and J by 5 bases, with 4 bases of the junction left unmatched. CDR3 sequence: CATSDSDRIETQYF. The CDR3 DNA is TGTGCCACCAGTGATTCGGACAGGATTGAGACCCAGTACTTC.

The chain is built from TRBV6-4 and TRBJ2-3; D is possibly TRBD1 (5 bases). Germline CDR1 reads MRHNA; CDR2 reads SNTAGT. The CDR3 has 15 amino acids. Trimming left V 2 bases short and J 3 bases short, with 12 bases between. CDR3 protein: CASSDQGGSTDTQYF. In nucleotides, the CDR3 is TGTGCCAGCAGTGACCAGGGCGGAAGTACAGATACGCAGTATTTT.

This clone was seen a single time. The chain employs TRBV21-1 and TRBJ1-5. TRBV21-1 is reported as a pseudogene. The CDR3 runs 16 residues. The CDR3 loop reads CASSKAMGTRHQPQHF. The CDR3 nucleotides are TGTGCCAGCAGCAAAGCTATGGGGACTAGGCATCAGCCCCAGCATTTT.

This sequence joins TRBV5-1 and TRBJ2-7; the D gene is possibly TRBD1 (6 bases). Per germline, CDR1 SGHRS and CDR2 YFSETQ. The CDR3 is made up of 14 amino acids. With 4 bases removed from V and 2 bases from J, the gap between germline ends came to 13 bases. This chain's CDR3 is CASSTTDSTYEQYF. CDR3 DNA: TGCGCCAGCAGCACGACGGACAGTACCTACGAGCAGTACTTC.

The V call is TRBV7-2, the J call TRBJ2-3; 8 positions match TRBD1. From germline, CDR1 is SGHTA and CDR2 FQGNSA. The CDR3 runs to 15 residues. Trimming cost V 5 bases and J 1 base; bases outside gene matches: 5. The CDR3 protein is CASSPDRVGTDTQYF. The CDR3 nucleotides are TGTGCCAGCAGCCCGGACAGGGTGGGCACAGATACGCAGTATTTT.

This chain links TRBV5-8 with TRBJ1-6; D is undetermined. Trimming left V 4 bases short and J 13 bases short, with 9 bases between. Germline values: CDR1 SGHTS, CDR2 YDEGEE. There are 11 residues in the CDR3. CDR3 DNA sequence: TGTGCCAGCAGCCTACCCGCGCCCCTCCACTTT. This encodes CASSLPAPLHF.

The rearrangement joins TRBV27 to TRBJ2-3; 9 nucleotides match TRBD1. The CDR3 runs 18 residues. Germline-derived CDR1 and CDR2 are MNHEY and SMNVEV (reference sequence). Trimming took 1 base from V and 4 from J; bases not matched to a gene: 12. The CDR3 nucleotides are TGTGCCAGCAGTTTATATAGTGGGACAGGGAGTGGGGCAGATACGCAGTATTTT. Translation gives CASSLYSGTGSGADTQYF.

This chain connects TRBV7-8 to TRBJ1-1, with D possibly being TRBD1 (6 bases). V was cut by 5 bases and J by 4 bases, with 14 bases left in between. CDR1 is SGHVS and CDR2 is FQNEAQ in the germline V gene. The CDR3 consists of 14 residues. This CDR3 is CASSNSGVSTEAFF. Here the CDR3 DNA reads TGTGCCAGCAGCAATTCAGGGGTTAGCACTGAAGCTTTCTTT.

V gene TRBV19 combines with J gene TRBJ1-1, with 8 bases lining up with TRBD1. This CDR3 has 14 amino acids. V shed 6 bases, J shed 3 bases, and the junction held 6 bases outside the gene matches. The germline CDR1 and CDR2 sequences are LNHDA and SQIVND (reference sequence). Here the CDR3 DNA reads TGTGCCAGTAGGGGTGACAGGGGAGACACTGAAGCTTTCTTT. The encoded protein is CASRGDRGDTEAFF. Full variable domain (remainder filled in from reference TRBV19 and TRBJ1-1): DGGITQSPKYLFRKEGQNVTLSCEQNLNHDAMYWYRQDPGQGLRLIYYSQIVNDFQKGDIAEGYSVSREKKESFPLTVTSAQKNPTAFYLCASRGDRGDTEAFFGQGTRLTVV.

J is TRBJ2-5 and V is TRBV5-4; 8 bases fit TRBD2. Per the germline V gene, CDR1 is SGHNT and CDR2 is YYREEE (reference sequence). The J segment lost 0 bases and the V segment lost 4 bases, leaving 14 bases of the junction unmatched. The CDR3 contains 18 residues. The CDR3 is CASSLGGAGGLYQETQYF. The CDR3 DNA follows: TGTGCCAGCAGCCTAGGTGGGGCGGGGGGCCTGTACCAAGAGACCCAGTACTTC.

V is TRBV7-6 and J is TRBJ2-1; 8 positions agree with TRBD2. The CDR3 length is 14 residues. The J segment lost 7 bases and the V segment lost 2 bases, leaving 4 bases of the junction unmatched. CDR1 is SGHVS and CDR2 is FNYEAQ in the germline V gene. The CDR3 loop is CASSLPGGLNEQFF. The CDR3 DNA is TGTGCCAGCAGCTTACCGGGGGGGCTTAATGAGCAGTTCTTC.